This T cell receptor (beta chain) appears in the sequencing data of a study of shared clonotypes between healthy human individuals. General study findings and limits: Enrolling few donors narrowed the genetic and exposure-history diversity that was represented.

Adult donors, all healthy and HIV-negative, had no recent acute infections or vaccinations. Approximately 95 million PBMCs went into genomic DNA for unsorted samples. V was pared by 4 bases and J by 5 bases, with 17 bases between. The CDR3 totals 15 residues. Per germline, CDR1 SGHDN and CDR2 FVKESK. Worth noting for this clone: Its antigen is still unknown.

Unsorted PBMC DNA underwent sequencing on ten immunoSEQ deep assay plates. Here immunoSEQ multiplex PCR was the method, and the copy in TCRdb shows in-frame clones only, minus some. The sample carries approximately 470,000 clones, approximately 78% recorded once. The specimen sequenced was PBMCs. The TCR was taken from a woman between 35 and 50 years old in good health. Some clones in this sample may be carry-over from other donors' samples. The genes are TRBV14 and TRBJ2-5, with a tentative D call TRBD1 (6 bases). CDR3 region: CASSPFQGIGETQYF. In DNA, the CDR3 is TGTGCCAGCAGCCCATTTCAGGGGATAGGTGAGACCCAGTACTTC.